In its sample, the clone carrying this TCR beta chain was seen a few times. This entry is derived from a study of blood T cell repertoires in COVID-19. This table comes from immunoSEQ multiplex PCR, and its TCRdb copy is limited to in-frame clones, with some not included. Of more than 250,000 clones listed, 82% are singletons. V was cut by 2 bases and J by 4 bases, with 16 bases left in between. The germline V gene encodes CDR1 SGHTS and CDR2 YDEGEE. CDR3 length: 16 residues. The chain links TRBV5-8 to TRBJ1-5; no clear D gene. The source material was PBMCs or T cells enriched from blood (not recorded which). This clonotype was sampled from a middle-aged man who had been exposed to COVID-19. The CDR3 DNA is TGTGCCAGCAGCTTAATGGCCGGGGATGGGAATCAGCCCCAGCATTTT. The encoded protein is CASSLMAGDGNQPQHF.